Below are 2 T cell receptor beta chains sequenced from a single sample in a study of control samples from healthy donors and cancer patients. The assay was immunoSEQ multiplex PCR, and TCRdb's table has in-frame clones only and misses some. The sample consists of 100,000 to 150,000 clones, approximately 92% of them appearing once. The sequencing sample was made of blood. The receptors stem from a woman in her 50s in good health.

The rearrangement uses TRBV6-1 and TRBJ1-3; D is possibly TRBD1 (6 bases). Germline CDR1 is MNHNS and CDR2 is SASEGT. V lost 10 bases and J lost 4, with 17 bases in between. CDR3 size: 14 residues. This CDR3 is CATYGTFAGNTIYF. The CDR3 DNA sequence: TGTGCCACCTACGGGACATTCGCCGGAAACACCATATATTTT.

CDR3 sequence: CASSMVSSEQFF. DNA of the CDR3: TGTGCCAGCAGTATGGTCTCCAGTGAGCAGTTCTTC. This sequence joins TRBV5-4 and TRBJ2-1; D unclear. Trimming took 5 bases from V and 9 from J, leaving 12 bases between them. In germline, CDR1 is SGHNT, CDR2 YYREEE (reference sequence). This CDR3 is built from 12 residues.